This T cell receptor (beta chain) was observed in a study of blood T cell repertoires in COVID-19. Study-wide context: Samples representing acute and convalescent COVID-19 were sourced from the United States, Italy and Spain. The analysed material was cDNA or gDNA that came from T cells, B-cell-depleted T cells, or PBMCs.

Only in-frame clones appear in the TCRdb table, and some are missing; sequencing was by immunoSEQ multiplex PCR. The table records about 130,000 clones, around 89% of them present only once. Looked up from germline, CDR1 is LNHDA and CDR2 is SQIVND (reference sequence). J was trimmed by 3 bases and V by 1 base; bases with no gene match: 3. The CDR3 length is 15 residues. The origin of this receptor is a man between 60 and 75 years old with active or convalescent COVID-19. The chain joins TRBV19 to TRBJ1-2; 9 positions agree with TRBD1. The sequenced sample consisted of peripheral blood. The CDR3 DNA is TGTGCCAGTAGTATAGCAACAGGGGGCGACTATGGCTACACCTTC. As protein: CASSIATGGDYGYTF. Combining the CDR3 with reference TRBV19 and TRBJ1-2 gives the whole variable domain DGGITQSPKYLFRKEGQNVTLSCEQNLNHDAMYWYRQDPGQGLRLIYYSQIVNDFQKGDIAEGYSVSREKKESFPLTVTSAQKNPTAFYLCASSIATGGDYGYTFGSGTRLTVV.